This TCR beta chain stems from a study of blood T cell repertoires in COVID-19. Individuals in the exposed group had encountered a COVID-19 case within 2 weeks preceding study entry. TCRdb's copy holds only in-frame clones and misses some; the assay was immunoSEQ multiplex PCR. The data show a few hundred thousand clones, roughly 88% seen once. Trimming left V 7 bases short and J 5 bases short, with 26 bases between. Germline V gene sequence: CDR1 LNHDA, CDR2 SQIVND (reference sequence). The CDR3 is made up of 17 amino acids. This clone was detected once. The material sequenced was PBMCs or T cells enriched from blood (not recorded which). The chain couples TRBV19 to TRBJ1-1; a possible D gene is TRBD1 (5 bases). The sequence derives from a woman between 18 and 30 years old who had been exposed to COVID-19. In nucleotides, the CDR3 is TGTGCCAGTATCGAAAAGACAAGGGGAATCTTTTTTACTGAAGCTTTCTTT. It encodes CASIEKTRGIFFTEAFF.